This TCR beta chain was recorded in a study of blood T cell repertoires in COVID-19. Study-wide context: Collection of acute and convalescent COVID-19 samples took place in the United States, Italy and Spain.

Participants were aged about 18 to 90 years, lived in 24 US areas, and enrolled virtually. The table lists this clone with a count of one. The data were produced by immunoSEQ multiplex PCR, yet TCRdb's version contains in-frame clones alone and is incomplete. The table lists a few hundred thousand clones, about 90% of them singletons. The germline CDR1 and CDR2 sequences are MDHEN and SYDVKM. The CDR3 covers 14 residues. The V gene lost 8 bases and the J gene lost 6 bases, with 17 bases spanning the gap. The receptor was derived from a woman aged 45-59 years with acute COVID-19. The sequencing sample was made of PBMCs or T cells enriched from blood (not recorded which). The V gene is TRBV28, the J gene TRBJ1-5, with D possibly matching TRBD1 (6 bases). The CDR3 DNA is TGTGCCAGCGGGGGGGGCGTGTCGGGTCAGCCCCAGCATTTT. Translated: CASGGGVSGQPQHF.